This TCR beta chain emerged from a study of blood T cell repertoires in COVID-19. About the study: PBMCs, B-cell-depleted T cells, or T cells provided the cDNA or gDNA that made up the material.

A PCR-confirmed or clinician-diagnosed COVID-19 case had contacted exposed participants within 2 weeks of entry. The authors' processing: Amplification with reference gene primers provided the estimates of nucleated cell counts. Assay: immunoSEQ multiplex PCR; the TCRdb copy retains only in-frame clones and omits some. The DNA gave D and trimming, while V, J and clone size come from that table. The sample lists roughly 430,000 clones; 70% to 90% were seen once. The ends lost 4 bases at V and 6 bases at J; junction bases unmatched: 4. The CDR3 sequence is 15 residues long. CDR1 and CDR2 (germline): MGHRA, YSYEKL.

The sequencing sample was made of PBMCs or T cells enriched from blood (not recorded which). This chain connects TRBV4-1 to TRBJ2-1; TRBD2 matches at 12 bases. The TCR originated in a young woman who had been exposed to COVID-19. In nucleotides, the CDR3 is TGCGCCAGCAGCCCTAGCGGGAGGGCCCCCAATGAGCAGTTCTTC. Protein sequence: CASSPSGRAPNEQFF.